The 5 T cell receptor beta chains listed next were all sequenced from one sample in a study of metastatic and nonmetastatic thyroid tumors. TCRdb reanalyzed the PCR reads via MiXCR. This sample has 30,000 to 40,000 clones, with approximately 15% found just once. Thyroid surgery was performed in patients who had received no treatment beforehand. Source material: blood. These receptors were collected from a female donor with papillary thyroid cancer or a benign thyroid nodule (not recorded which). Some clones in this sample may be carry-over from other donors' samples.

The rearrangement uses TRBV13 and TRBJ2-1; TRBD1 is a possible D gene (5 bases). CDR1 is PRHDT and CDR2 is FYEKMQ in the germline V gene (reference sequence). This CDR3 comprises 17 residues. V lost 4 bases and J lost 5, with 21 bases in between. CDR3 protein: CASSSRPCAQGHNEQFF. Here the CDR3 DNA reads TGTGCCAGCAGCTCCCGCCCCTGTGCGCAGGGTCACAATGAGCAGTTCTTC.

This clone was counted ten times or more. The chain joins TRBV4-1 to TRBJ2-2; 9 nucleotides line up with TRBD1. The ends lost 1 base at V and 7 bases at J; junction bases unmatched: 7. The V gene's germline CDR1 is MGHRA and CDR2 YSYEKL. The CDR3 has 16 residues. The CDR3 region is CASSQAPGQGVGELFF. CDR3 bases: TGCGCCAGCAGCCAAGCTCCGGGACAGGGAGTCGGGGAGCTGTTTTTT.

This clone was detected ten times or more. This chain connects TRBV19 to TRBJ1-5, with D possibly TRBD1 on 5 matching bases. Germline V gene sequence: CDR1 LNHDA, CDR2 SQIVND (reference sequence). Trimming left V 4 bases short and J 1 base short, with 11 bases between. The CDR3 is 15 amino acids. The CDR3 DNA reads TGTGCCAGTAGTACAGGGAAGCGGAGCAATCAGCCCCAGCATTTT. Translation: CASSTGKRSNQPQHF. The variable domain in full, with the rest retrieved from reference TRBV19 and TRBJ1-5, is DGGITQSPKYLFRKEGQNVTLSCEQNLNHDAMYWYRQDPGQGLRLIYYSQIVNDFQKGDIAEGYSVSREKKESFPLTVTSAQKNPTAFYLCASSTGKRSNQPQHFGDGTRLSIL.

The chain employs TRBV20-1 and TRBJ2-3, with 8 bases identical to TRBD2. Germline CDR1 reads DFQATT; CDR2 reads SNEGSKA (reference sequence). J was trimmed by 5 bases and V by 0 bases; bases with no gene match: 4. The CDR3 is 14 amino acids. The CDR3 DNA reads as TGCAGTGCTAGAGATGAAGCGGGAGAAGATACGCAGTATTTT. As protein: CSARDEAGEDTQYF.

The chain couples TRBV20-1 to TRBJ2-7; 7 positions agree with TRBD1. The J segment lost 6 bases and the V segment lost 6 bases, leaving 23 bases of the junction unmatched. Germline CDR1 DFQATT, CDR2 SNEGSKA (reference sequence). CDR3 length: 17 residues. CDR3 in DNA: TGCAGTGCACGGCGGGTATTTTGGGACAGTAACAGAGGCGAGCAGTACTTC. Its translation is CSARRVFWDSNRGEQYF.